These T cell receptor beta chains were read from a single sample in a study of blood T cell repertoires in COVID-19. Assay: immunoSEQ multiplex PCR; the TCRdb copy retains only in-frame clones and omits some. The data contain about 160,000 clones, 65% to 90% of them seen just once; the ten biggest clones take up 6.5% to 9%. The sequenced sample was peripheral blood. Receptor source: a woman aged 40 to 50 with COVID-19, enrolled during active disease. CDR3s include the opening cysteine and the closing phenylalanine or tryptophan. Each record gives: clone size, V gene, J gene, CDR3 protein. The listing skips clone size in some rows; elsewhere it reads once, few, many or a size class.

.	TRBV10-3	TRBJ2-7	CAISDPGTSGRTYEQYF
.	TRBV7-3	TRBJ2-5	CASSLDRGETQYF
.	TRBV19	TRBJ1-1	CATTQGSMNTEAFF
.	TRBV19	TRBJ1-5	CASREGLIGNQPQHF
.	TRBV7-9	TRBJ2-7	CASSTPGQGSYEQYF
.	TRBV3-1/TRBV3-2	TRBJ2-3	CASSQDLAENTQYF
.	TRBV6-5	TRBJ2-2	CASAAGTDLTGELFF
once	TRBV4-2	TRBJ2-2	CASSHSKGAGELFF
.	TRBV2	TRBJ2-1	CASSIQGGSSYNEQFF
.	TRBV28	TRBJ1-1	CASSLLTGGYTEAFF
.	TRBV6-5	TRBJ2-4	CASATTEKNIQYF
.	TRBV7-2	TRBJ1-2	CASSFAGTGGNGYTF
.	TRBV19	TRBJ2-5	CASTQGAGVETQYF
few	TRBV21-1	TRBJ1-5	CASSKNKSYQPQHF
.	TRBV2	TRBJ1-2	CASSTAPGGYTF
.	TRBV19	TRBJ1-2	CASSIIGSYGYTF
.	TRBV5-1	TRBJ2-7	CASSLSGYEQYF
.	TRBV11-2	TRBJ2-1	CASSSLAGANNEQFF
once	TRBV6-5	TRBJ1-1	CASSRARLNTEAFF
.	TRBV4-2	TRBJ2-7	CASSTWGGNEQYF
.	TRBV7-3	TRBJ2-3	CASSAQKTSGRYTQYF
.	TRBV3-1/TRBV3-2	TRBJ2-3	CASSRGEGLTDTQYF
.	TRBV27	TRBJ1-2	CASRRRQGKNYGYTF
.	TRBV7-2	TRBJ1-5	CASSLVGDTNQPQHF
.	TRBV7-8	TRBJ2-1	CASSLLVVTSGSNEQFF
.	TRBV29-1	TRBJ2-1	CSVSSGTTGSYNEQFF
.	TRBV6-5	TRBJ2-1	CASSHRDEQFF
once	TRBV18	TRBJ1-1	CASSRTGENTEAFF
.	TRBV10-3	TRBJ1-2	CAIDPGQGNYGYTF
.	TRBV29-1	TRBJ1-2	CSVEDYPSDYGYTF
once	TRBV7-3	TRBJ2-7	CASSSYPIYEQYF
.	TRBV28	TRBJ2-7	CASSRETQAPDEQYF